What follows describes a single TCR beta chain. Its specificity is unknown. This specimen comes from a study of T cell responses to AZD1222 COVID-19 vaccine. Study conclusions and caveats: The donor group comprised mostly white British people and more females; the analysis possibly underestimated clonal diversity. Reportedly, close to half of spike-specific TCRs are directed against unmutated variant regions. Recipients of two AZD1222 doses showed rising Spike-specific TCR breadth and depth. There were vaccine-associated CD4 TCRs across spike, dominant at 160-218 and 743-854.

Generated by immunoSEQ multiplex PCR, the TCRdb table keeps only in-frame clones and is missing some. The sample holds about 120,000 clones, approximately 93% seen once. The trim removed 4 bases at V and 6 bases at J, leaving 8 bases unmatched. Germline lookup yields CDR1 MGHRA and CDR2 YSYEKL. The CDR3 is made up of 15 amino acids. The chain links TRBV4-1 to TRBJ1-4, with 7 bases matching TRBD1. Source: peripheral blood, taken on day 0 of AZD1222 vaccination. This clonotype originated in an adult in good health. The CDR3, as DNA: TGCGCCAGCAGCCCGGGGGACAGAAGAGATGAAAAACTGTTTTTT. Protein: CASSPGDRRDEKLFF.